The present T cell receptor (beta chain) was sequenced within a study of T cell responses to AZD1222 COVID-19 vaccine. In the case of this clone: No antigen is known for it.

Assay used: immunoSEQ multiplex PCR; TCRdb lists only in-frame clones, some missing. The data contain tens of thousands of clones, 83% of them seen just once; the ten biggest clones take up 5.5% to 7%. General study points: The CD4 TCRs associated with vaccination extended across spike and predominated at 160-218 and 743-854. Researchers took repertoire samples only after the peak T cell response had come. A mostly white British donor set with more females was recruited, and clonal diversity was possibly underestimated.

V lost 1 base and J lost 5; bases outside the gene matches: 6. CDR3 size: 16 residues. Germline V CDR1 and CDR2: LNHNV, YYDKDF (reference sequence). This receptor was obtained from an adult who received the AZD1222 COVID-19 vaccine. This chain links TRBV15 with TRBJ2-2; 8 nucleotides agree with TRBD2. The sample consisted of peripheral blood, taken 28 days after the second AZD1222 dose. This CDR3 is CATSRVSGGWTGELFF. The CDR3 DNA reads as TGTGCCACCAGCAGAGTCAGCGGGGGTTGGACCGGGGAGCTGTTTTTT.